This TCR beta chain was recorded in a study of metastatic and nonmetastatic thyroid tumors. At the level of the study: Where malignant and benign thyroid patients were concerned, repertoires were compared across blood and tumor or nodule tissue. Study conclusions and caveats: Benign nodules were reported to have significantly lower TCR beta diversity than malignant thyroid tumors, in blood and tumor.

The CDR3 consists of 15 residues. Patients were all untreated before their thyroid surgery. Per the original data handling: To classify distant metastasis in papillary thyroid cancer, a model was built from CDR3 differences across clinicopathological groups. TCRdb reprocessed the PCR reads using MiXCR. The V and J calls shown here were made by TCRdb, not taken from the authors' results. The data hold around 28,000 clones, with about a sixth observed a single time. This clone was counted at least ten times. The antigen is undetermined. Given a much more abundant clone one base away, this may be a read error.

Input material: blood. The TCR sequence derives from a female donor with papillary thyroid cancer or a benign thyroid nodule (not recorded which). Some clones in this sample may be carry-over from other donors' samples. This chain links TRBV12-3 or TRBV12-4 with TRBJ1-5, with D tentatively TRBD1 (5 bases). CDR3 in DNA: TGTGCCAGCGGTTTGGGGGTTTATAGCAATCAGCCCCAGCATTTT. This codes for CASGLGVYSNQPQHF.